The rows below give T cell receptor beta chains drawn from one sample of a study of regulatory T cells in long-lasting Graves disease. TCRdb reprocessed the multiplex PCR reads with MiXCR, giving one entry per CDR3 protein. The sample carries around 320,000 distinct CDR3 sequences, over 15% recorded once. This sample also appeared in a second study, on T cells in Graves' hyperthyroidism and ophthalmopathy.

Specimen: peripheral blood mononuclear cells (PBMCs), collected at new diagnosis, from a patient treated with antithyroid drugs. The receptors here all came from a man aged 40-55 years with Graves disease. Both conserved end residues are part of each CDR3. A D gene is named only where the DNA matches it firmly. Clone size is shown for a subset of rows, as once, few, many or a class of expanded clone.

abundance: NA; d_gene: NA; j_gene: TRBJ1-1; v_gene: TRBV7-9; CDR3nt: TGTGCCAGCAGCTTCCCCGGGACATCGAACACTGAAGCTTTCTTT; CDR3aa: CASSFPGTSNTEAFF
abundance: NA; d_gene: NA; j_gene: TRBJ2-3; v_gene: TRBV7-2; CDR3nt: TGTGCCAGCAACCAACACCCGGGACCGGCTTACAGCACAGATACGCAGTATTTT; CDR3aa: CASNQHPGPAYSTDTQYF
abundance: NA; d_gene: TRBD1; j_gene: TRBJ1-2; v_gene: TRBV29-1; CDR3nt: TGCAGCGTTGAACGACAGGGACGAGGCTACACCTTC; CDR3aa: CSVERQGRGYTF
abundance: NA; d_gene: NA; j_gene: TRBJ2-2; v_gene: TRBV7-2; CDR3nt: TGTGCCAGCAGCTTAGCGGTGACGCAAGGGAACGGGGAGCTGTTTTTT; CDR3aa: CASSLAVTQGNGELFF
abundance: NA; d_gene: NA; j_gene: TRBJ2-6; v_gene: TRBV12-3/TRBV12-4; CDR3nt: TGTGCCAGCAGCCAGGGGTTCTCTGGGGCCAACGTCCTGACTTTC; CDR3aa: CASSQGFSGANVLTF
abundance: many; d_gene: TRBD1; j_gene: TRBJ2-5; v_gene: TRBV28; CDR3nt: TGTGCCAGCAGTGCCCCGGGGACAGGGGAAGAGACCCAGTACTTC; CDR3aa: CASSAPGTGEETQYF
abundance: NA; d_gene: NA; j_gene: TRBJ1-3; v_gene: TRBV20-1; CDR3nt: TGCAGTGCTAGCGCGGACAGCCCTGGAAACACCATATATTTT; CDR3aa: CSASADSPGNTIYF
abundance: few; d_gene: NA; j_gene: TRBJ2-3; v_gene: TRBV7-8; CDR3nt: TGTGCCAGCAGCTTAGATGGGCGGGGACCCACAGATACGCAGTATTTT; CDR3aa: CASSLDGRGPTDTQYF
abundance: many; d_gene: NA; j_gene: TRBJ2-7; v_gene: TRBV5-1; CDR3nt: TGCGCCAGCAGCTTACTGACAGCCTCTCACGAGCAGTACTTC; CDR3aa: CASSLLTASHEQYF
abundance: many; d_gene: NA; j_gene: TRBJ2-3; v_gene: TRBV7-9; CDR3nt: TGTGCCAGCTGTTCAGTCTCAGATACGCAGTATTTT; CDR3aa: CASCSVSDTQYF
abundance: NA; d_gene: TRBD1; j_gene: TRBJ2-3; v_gene: TRBV19; CDR3nt: TGTGCCAGCCGGTTCGGACAGGGACGGACAGATACGCAGTATTTT; CDR3aa: CASRFGQGRTDTQYF
abundance: many; d_gene: TRBD2; j_gene: TRBJ2-3; v_gene: TRBV28; CDR3nt: TGTGCCAGCAGTTGGCGGGGGGCCGGGACAGATACGCAGTATTTT; CDR3aa: CASSWRGAGTDTQYF
abundance: many; d_gene: NA; j_gene: TRBJ1-6; v_gene: TRBV24-1; CDR3nt: TGTGCCACATCTCGCGCGGATTATAATTCACCCCTCCACTTT; CDR3aa: CATSRADYNSPLHF
abundance: many; d_gene: NA; j_gene: TRBJ2-1; v_gene: TRBV7-2; CDR3nt: TGTGCCAGCAGCTTAGACTGGGACAATGAGCAGTTCTTC; CDR3aa: CASSLDWDNEQFF
abundance: many; d_gene: NA; j_gene: TRBJ2-2; v_gene: TRBV20-1; CDR3nt: TGCAGTGCTAGAGATGGGGGGGGCGCGGGAAACACCGGGGAGCTGTTTTTT; CDR3aa: CSARDGGGAGNTGELFF
abundance: many; d_gene: NA; j_gene: TRBJ1-1; v_gene: TRBV27; CDR3nt: TGTGCCGCCAAGGGCAGGGAGGGCACTGAAGCTTTCTTT; CDR3aa: CAAKGREGTEAFF
abundance: many; d_gene: NA; j_gene: TRBJ2-6; v_gene: TRBV10-3; CDR3nt: TGTGCCATCAGTCCCGCAAGAGGGGGATCTATCTCTGGGGCCAACGTCCTGACTTTC; CDR3aa: CAISPARGGSISGANVLTF
abundance: few; d_gene: NA; j_gene: TRBJ2-3; v_gene: TRBV5-1; CDR3nt: TGCGCCAGCAGCTTGGCCGGGGGCCAAGATACGCAGTATTTT; CDR3aa: CASSLAGGQDTQYF
abundance: NA; d_gene: NA; j_gene: TRBJ2-7; v_gene: TRBV4-1; CDR3nt: TGCGCCAGCAGCCAAGAAGGCGGGCGGGAGCAGTACTTC; CDR3aa: CASSQEGGREQYF
abundance: NA; d_gene: NA; j_gene: TRBJ1-1; v_gene: TRBV9; CDR3nt: TGTGCTACAGCAGTGGGGAAGAACACTGAAGCTTTCTTT; CDR3aa: CATAVGKNTEAFF
abundance: many; d_gene: NA; j_gene: TRBJ1-1; v_gene: TRBV2; CDR3nt: TGTGCCAGCAGCCAAACGGGACAATCGAACACTGAAGCTTTCTTT; CDR3aa: CASSQTGQSNTEAFF
abundance: NA; d_gene: NA; j_gene: TRBJ2-7; v_gene: TRBV2; CDR3nt: TGTGCCAGCAGGGCCCAAACAGCGGGCTCCTACGAGCAGTACTTC; CDR3aa: CASRAQTAGSYEQYF
abundance: many; d_gene: NA; j_gene: TRBJ2-7; v_gene: TRBV11-2; CDR3nt: TGTGCCAGCAGCCCTGCCAGCCGGACCGTCGAGCAGTACTTC; CDR3aa: CASSPASRTVEQYF
abundance: NA; d_gene: NA; j_gene: TRBJ2-2; v_gene: TRBV20-1; CDR3nt: TGCAGTGCTAGAGATTGGGGGCACACCGGGGAGCTGTTTTTT; CDR3aa: CSARDWGHTGELFF
abundance: many; d_gene: TRBD1; j_gene: TRBJ1-4; v_gene: TRBV6-1; CDR3nt: TGTGCCAGTGACAGGGGTTGGTTTGAAAAACTGTTTTTT; CDR3aa: CASDRGWFEKLFF
abundance: many; d_gene: TRBD1; j_gene: TRBJ1-1; v_gene: TRBV11-2; CDR3nt: TGTGCCAGCAGCTTAGATCGGGTAAGGGGGCGAAGGAACACTGAAGCTTTCTTT; CDR3aa: CASSLDRVRGRRNTEAFF
abundance: many; d_gene: NA; j_gene: TRBJ2-2; v_gene: TRBV5-1; CDR3nt: TGCGCCAGCAGCTTGGCCTATTCTGGGGCCGGGGAGCTGTTTTTT; CDR3aa: CASSLAYSGAGELFF
abundance: NA; d_gene: NA; j_gene: TRBJ1-1; v_gene: TRBV30; CDR3nt: TGTGCCTGGAGTGTAGATCGAGGGACTGAAGCTTTCTTT; CDR3aa: CAWSVDRGTEAFF
abundance: NA; d_gene: TRBD2; j_gene: TRBJ2-1; v_gene: TRBV7-2; CDR3nt: TGTGCCAGCAGCCAGAGACTAGCGGGGGCCCGATCAGGCTACAATGAGCAGTTCTTC; CDR3aa: CASSQRLAGARSGYNEQFF
abundance: many; d_gene: NA; j_gene: TRBJ1-4; v_gene: TRBV15; CDR3nt: TGTGCCACCAGCAGAGATTACCAGGGATCAAGGGAAAAACTGTTTTTT; CDR3aa: CATSRDYQGSREKLFF
abundance: few; d_gene: NA; j_gene: TRBJ1-6; v_gene: TRBV5-1; CDR3nt: TGCGCCAGCAGCTTGGATGGCAGCTCCTATAATTCACCCCTCCACTTT; CDR3aa: CASSLDGSSYNSPLHF
abundance: NA; d_gene: NA; j_gene: TRBJ1-6; v_gene: TRBV30; CDR3nt: TGTGCCTGGAGGGGGAGGACCTCCTATTCACCCCTCCACTTT; CDR3aa: CAWRGRTSYSPLHF
abundance: many; d_gene: NA; j_gene: TRBJ2-1; v_gene: TRBV7-2; CDR3nt: TGTGCCAGCAGCAGAGACAGGCGGAATGAGCAGTTCTTC; CDR3aa: CASSRDRRNEQFF
abundance: many; d_gene: NA; j_gene: TRBJ1-4; v_gene: TRBV2; CDR3nt: TGTGCCAGCAGTGTCAAAGTACGTGGGGGATTGCTGTTTTTT; CDR3aa: CASSVKVRGGLLFF
abundance: many; d_gene: NA; j_gene: TRBJ2-5; v_gene: TRBV20-1; CDR3nt: TGCAGTGCTAGAGATCCTCCTCGGACCCAGTACTTC; CDR3aa: CSARDPPRTQYF
abundance: once; d_gene: NA; j_gene: TRBJ1-2; v_gene: TRBV15; CDR3nt: TGTGCCACCAGCAGAGATCGCCACTACACCTTC; CDR3aa: CATSRDRHYTF
abundance: many; d_gene: NA; j_gene: TRBJ1-4; v_gene: TRBV30; CDR3nt: TGTGCCTGGAGTGCACAGGGCTCTGTCGGGAAACTGTTTTTT; CDR3aa: CAWSAQGSVGKLFF
abundance: many; d_gene: NA; j_gene: TRBJ1-3; v_gene: TRBV18; CDR3nt: TGTGCCAGCTCACTCCGGGACACTAACACCATATATTTT; CDR3aa: CASSLRDTNTIYF
abundance: many; d_gene: NA; j_gene: TRBJ2-1; v_gene: TRBV5-4; CDR3nt: TGTGCCAGCAGCTCGGGGTCCGATTCCTACAATGAGCAGTTCTTC; CDR3aa: CASSSGSDSYNEQFF
abundance: NA; d_gene: NA; j_gene: TRBJ2-7; v_gene: TRBV2; CDR3nt: TGTGCCAGCAGTGAAATAGTCCGGGGCCCCGAGCAGTACTTC; CDR3aa: CASSEIVRGPEQYF
abundance: many; d_gene: NA; j_gene: TRBJ1-1; v_gene: TRBV29-1; CDR3nt: TGCAGCGCCAAAACCCAGATGAACACTGAAGCTTTCTTT; CDR3aa: CSAKTQMNTEAFF
abundance: many; d_gene: NA; j_gene: TRBJ1-1; v_gene: TRBV12-3/TRBV12-4; CDR3nt: TGTGCCAGCAGTAACGACATCACTGAAGCTTTCTTT; CDR3aa: CASSNDITEAFF
abundance: NA; d_gene: NA; j_gene: TRBJ1-4; v_gene: TRBV2; CDR3nt: TGTGCCAGCAGTGAAGTAGGGACGGCAAATGAAAAACTGTTTTTT; CDR3aa: CASSEVGTANEKLFF
abundance: many; d_gene: NA; j_gene: TRBJ2-3; v_gene: TRBV6-2/TRBV6-3; CDR3nt: TGTGCCAGCAGACTAACAGGACCAGATACGCAGTATTTT; CDR3aa: CASRLTGPDTQYF
abundance: few; d_gene: NA; j_gene: TRBJ1-2; v_gene: TRBV6-1; CDR3nt: TGTGCCAGCAGGGCAGTTGACTATGGCTACACCTTC; CDR3aa: CASRAVDYGYTF
abundance: few; d_gene: NA; j_gene: TRBJ1-6; v_gene: TRBV19; CDR3nt: TGTGCCAGTAGTGTACAGGCCACGTCTTCGGCCCTCCACTTT; CDR3aa: CASSVQATSSALHF
abundance: many; d_gene: NA; j_gene: TRBJ2-1; v_gene: TRBV6-2/TRBV6-3; CDR3nt: TGTGCCAGCAGTTACTCGATGGCGGACCTTTACAATGAGCAGTTCTTC; CDR3aa: CASSYSMADLYNEQFF
abundance: many; d_gene: TRBD2; j_gene: TRBJ2-7; v_gene: TRBV7-8; CDR3nt: TGTGCCAGCAGCTTAGAGGGGCGGGAGGCCCAGCAGTACTTC; CDR3aa: CASSLEGREAQQYF
abundance: many; d_gene: NA; j_gene: TRBJ2-5; v_gene: TRBV7-9; CDR3nt: TGTGCCAGCAGCCGGGACAACCAAGAGACCCAGTACTTC; CDR3aa: CASSRDNQETQYF
abundance: NA; d_gene: NA; j_gene: TRBJ2-2; v_gene: TRBV9; CDR3nt: TGTGCCAGCAGCGTAGGTGGGTACAGCCCGAACACCGGGGAGCTGTTTTTT; CDR3aa: CASSVGGYSPNTGELFF
abundance: few; d_gene: NA; j_gene: TRBJ1-1; v_gene: TRBV5-5; CDR3nt: TGTGCCAGCAGCCCCGCAGGGTTCCCCCCGCCTGAAGCTTTCTTT; CDR3aa: CASSPAGFPPPEAFF
abundance: many; d_gene: NA; j_gene: TRBJ2-5; v_gene: TRBV3-1; CDR3nt: TGTGCCAGCAGCCAAGATGAGTGGGAGACCCAGTACTTC; CDR3aa: CASSQDEWETQYF
abundance: NA; d_gene: TRBD1; j_gene: TRBJ2-7; v_gene: TRBV7-3; CDR3nt: TGTGCCAGCAGCTTTTTACGCTGGGACAGGGACTACGAGCAGTACTTC; CDR3aa: CASSFLRWDRDYEQYF
abundance: NA; d_gene: NA; j_gene: TRBJ2-1; v_gene: TRBV5-1; CDR3nt: TGCGCCAGCAGCTTGTTCGGGGAAGATGAGCAGTTCTTC; CDR3aa: CASSLFGEDEQFF
abundance: NA; d_gene: NA; j_gene: TRBJ1-2; v_gene: TRBV10-3; CDR3nt: TGTGCCATCAGTGCCCAGGTCCTTTATGGCTACACCTTC; CDR3aa: CAISAQVLYGYTF